What follows are 10 T cell receptor beta chains derived from one specimen sequenced in a study of T-cell memory formation after mild COVID-19. TCRdb re-analysed the 5' RACE reads in MiXCR, keeping a single row per CDR3 protein. The sample has almost 350,000 distinct CDR3 sequences, 20% to 25% seen once; the top ten hold over 20%. The sequencing input was PBMCs or a T cell subset sorted from them (not recorded which). The receptors here all came from a man between 18 and 29 years old who had mild COVID-19 (a few samples of this study predate the infection). Cell type and time point are not known.

The chain combines TRBV7-8 with TRBJ2-2; D ambiguous. V gave up 6 bases and J gave up 1 base, with 9 bases separating them. The CDR3 length is 14 residues. Looked up from germline, CDR1 is SGHVS and CDR2 is FQNEAQ. The CDR3 sequence: CASRLTRNTGELFF. The CDR3 DNA reads TGTGCCAGCAGACTGACCAGGAACACCGGGGAGCTGTTTTTT.

This clonotype was seen only a few times. This chain connects TRBV15 to TRBJ1-6; D call uncertain. The CDR3 sequence is 14 residues long. Per germline, CDR1 LNHNV and CDR2 YYDKDF (reference sequence). The V end lost 0 bases, the J end lost 13 bases, and 13 bases lay between the germline ends. This chain's CDR3 is CATSRDYSGAPLHF. The CDR3 DNA follows: TGTGCCACCAGCAGAGATTACAGTGGAGCTCCCCTCCACTTT.

This clonotype has a count of ten or more. The chain is built from TRBV20-1 and TRBJ2-1, with a tentative D call TRBD2 (7 bases). The CDR3 is 13 residues long. Germline assignment: CDR1 DFQATT and CDR2 SNEGSKA (reference sequence). Trimming took off 5 bases at V and 3 bases at J, with 11 bases between the two ends. The CDR3 here is CSAEGGFYNEQFF. The CDR3 bases are TGCAGTGCTGAGGGGGGGTTCTACAATGAGCAGTTCTTC.

As to this clonotype: At one end, the junction sequence differs from germline, possibly due to a read error. The V and J genes are TRBV9 and TRBJ1-4, with D unresolved. Germline V gene data show CDR1 as SGDLS and CDR2 as YYNGEE. The CDR3 length is 9 residues. The CDR3 spells CASSLNIVF. The CDR3 DNA sequence: TGTGCCAGCAGCCTGAACATAGTTTTT.

This clonotype was counted a few times. The chain uses TRBV30 and TRBJ1-4; TRBD1 agrees at 8 bases. CDR1 is GTSNPN, CDR2 SVGIG, per germline (reference sequence). The trim removed 2 bases at V and 3 bases at J, leaving 11 bases unmatched. CDR3 length: 17 amino acids. This CDR3 reads CAWSSRTGLSPNEKLFF. The CDR3, as DNA: TGTGCCTGGAGTTCCAGGACAGGGTTGAGTCCTAATGAAAAACTGTTTTTT. Combining the CDR3 with reference TRBV30 and TRBJ1-4 gives the whole variable domain SQTIHQWPATLVQPVGSPLSLECTVEGTSNPNLYWYRQAAGRGLQLLFYSVGIGQISSEVPQNLSASRPQDRQFILSSKKLLLSDSGFYLCAWSSRTGLSPNEKLFFGSGTQLSVL.

V and J are TRBV9 and TRBJ2-7; D may be TRBD2 (6 bases). CDR3 length equals 15 residues. The V gene's germline CDR1 is SGDLS and CDR2 YYNGEE. V was shortened by 0 bases and J by 3 bases, with 13 bases between the two germline ends. The CDR3 DNA sequence: TGTGCCAGCAGCGTAGTAGGAGGGAACCTCTACGAGCAGTACTTC. It encodes CASSVVGGNLYEQYF.

The V and J genes are TRBV24-1 and TRBJ1-1, with D maybe TRBD1 (6 bases). The CDR3 totals 14 residues. The V gene's germline CDR1 is KGHDR and CDR2 SFDVKD. The ends were cut back, 3 bases at V and 3 bases at J, with 10 bases in the middle. The CDR3 protein is CATSDTQGHTEAFF. The CDR3 coding sequence is TGTGCCACCAGTGATACACAGGGACACACTGAAGCTTTCTTT.

This clonotype turned up a few times. The genes are TRBV20-1 and TRBJ1-6; 8 nucleotides align to TRBD1. The CDR3 sequence is 13 residues long. After removal of 3 bases from V and 10 bases from J, the junction contained 5 bases not matched to a gene. Germline values: CDR1 DFQATT, CDR2 SNEGSKA (reference sequence). The CDR3 DNA is TGCAGTGCTAGGGCGGACAGGGACTCACCCCTCCACTTT. Translation: CSARADRDSPLHF.

The chain couples TRBV29-1 to TRBJ1-2; 7 bases fit TRBD1. CDR3 length: 13 residues. Looked up from germline, CDR1 is SQVTM and CDR2 is ANQGSEA. V lost 2 bases and J lost 2; bases outside the gene matches: 2. CDR3 sequence: CSVETGENYGYTF. CDR3 coding DNA: TGCAGCGTTGAAACAGGGGAAAACTATGGCTACACCTTC. The full variable domain, in which reference TRBV29-1 and TRBJ1-2 provide the parts outside the CDR3, is SAVISQKPSRDICQRGTSLTIQCQVDSQVTMMFWYRQQPGQSLTLIATANQGSEATYESGFVIDKFPISRPNLTFSTLTVSNMSPEDSSIYLCSVETGENYGYTFGSGTRLTVV.

This rearrangement joins TRBV25-1 to TRBJ2-3; D is tentatively TRBD1 or TRBD2 (5 bases each). Between the trimmed V and J ends, which lost 8 bases and 4 bases, there was a span of 10 bases. The germline CDR1 and CDR2 sequences are MGHDK and SYGVNS. The CDR3 has 12 amino acids. CDR3 nucleotide sequence: TGTGCCAGCCTCCAGGGAGCAGATACGCAGTATTTT. Translated, it gives CASLQGADTQYF.